This is a list of T cell receptor beta chains from one sample in a study of shared clonotypes between healthy human individuals. Assay: immunoSEQ multiplex PCR; the TCRdb copy retains only in-frame clones and omits some. This repertoire shows fewer than 550,000 clones, around 79% found once; its top ten account for about an eighth. Sequenced input: PBMCs. Source of these receptors: a woman in her thirties or forties in good health. Some clones in this sample may be carry-over from other donors' samples. CDR3s include the opening cysteine and the closing phenylalanine or tryptophan. Fields, in order: clone size, J gene, D gene, V gene, CDR3 protein, CDR3 DNA. A D gene is named only where the DNA matches it firmly. Size values are once, few and many counts, or a class for expanded clones, and some rows have none.

clone_size: NA
j_call: TRBJ1-6
d_call: TRBD1
v_call: TRBV5-1
cdr3_aa: CASSLTPGQINSPLHF
cdr3_nt: TGCGCCAGCAGCTTGACCCCGGGACAGATAAATTCACCCCTCCACTTT

clone_size: NA
j_call: TRBJ1-1
d_call: NA
v_call: TRBV27
cdr3_aa: CASSFNGRNTEAFF
cdr3_nt: TGTGCCAGCAGTTTCAACGGGAGGAACACTGAAGCTTTCTTT

clone_size: NA
j_call: TRBJ2-7
d_call: NA
v_call: TRBV7-2
cdr3_aa: CASSLGRDYEQYF
cdr3_nt: TGTGCCAGCAGCTTGGGTAGGGACTACGAGCAGTACTTC

clone_size: NA
j_call: TRBJ2-7
d_call: TRBD2
v_call: TRBV11-3
cdr3_aa: CASSRAGAYEQYF
cdr3_nt: TGTGCCAGCAGTAGGGCGGGAGCCTACGAGCAGTACTTC

clone_size: NA
j_call: TRBJ2-5
d_call: NA
v_call: TRBV19
cdr3_aa: CASSMGLGGRETQYF
cdr3_nt: TGTGCCAGTAGTATGGGCCTCGGGGGTCGGGAGACCCAGTACTTC

clone_size: NA
j_call: TRBJ2-7
d_call: TRBD2
v_call: TRBV5-1
cdr3_aa: CASSGREGRDEQYF
cdr3_nt: TGCGCCAGCAGTGGAAGGGAGGGCCGGGACGAGCAGTACTTC

clone_size: NA
j_call: TRBJ2-5
d_call: NA
v_call: TRBV18
cdr3_aa: CASSPSYQETQYF
cdr3_nt: TGTGCCAGCTCACCATCGTACCAAGAGACCCAGTACTTC

clone_size: few
j_call: TRBJ2-3
d_call: NA
v_call: TRBV30
cdr3_aa: CAWSVRGTDTQYF
cdr3_nt: TGTGCCTGGAGTGTACGGGGAACAGATACGCAGTATTTT

clone_size: once
j_call: TRBJ2-3
d_call: NA
v_call: TRBV5-4
cdr3_aa: CASSSGSGTDTQYF
cdr3_nt: TGTGCCAGCTCCTCCGGGTCGGGCACAGATACGCAGTATTTT

clone_size: NA
j_call: TRBJ2-3
d_call: NA
v_call: TRBV7-3
cdr3_aa: CASSFSGGSTDTQYF
cdr3_nt: TGTGCCAGCAGCTTCAGCGGAGGGAGCACAGATACGCAGTATTTT

clone_size: once
j_call: TRBJ1-5
d_call: NA
v_call: TRBV27
cdr3_aa: CASSPRDFGNQPQHF
cdr3_nt: TGTGCCAGCAGTCCTAGGGATTTCGGCAATCAGCCCCAGCATTTT

clone_size: once
j_call: TRBJ2-7
d_call: TRBD1
v_call: TRBV2
cdr3_aa: CASIRDRGYEQYF
cdr3_nt: TGTGCCAGCATTCGCGACAGGGGGTACGAGCAGTACTTC

clone_size: NA
j_call: TRBJ1-2
d_call: NA
v_call: TRBV9
cdr3_aa: CASSVDSGAYYGYTF
cdr3_nt: TGTGCCAGCAGCGTAGATTCAGGGGCCTACTATGGCTACACCTTC

clone_size: NA
j_call: TRBJ2-7
d_call: NA
v_call: TRBV11-2
cdr3_aa: CASSPLRGQFAQYF
cdr3_nt: TGTGCCAGCAGCCCCCTTCGCGGACAGTTCGCACAGTACTTC

clone_size: once
j_call: TRBJ1-4
d_call: TRBD1
v_call: TRBV2
cdr3_aa: CASNPDRGNEKLFF
cdr3_nt: TGTGCCAGCAACCCGGACAGGGGTAATGAAAAACTGTTTTTT

clone_size: NA
j_call: TRBJ2-6
d_call: NA
v_call: TRBV6-1
cdr3_aa: CASSEARFSGANVLTF
cdr3_nt: TGTGCCAGCAGTGAAGCGAGGTTCTCTGGGGCCAACGTCCTGACTTTC

clone_size: NA
j_call: TRBJ2-2
d_call: NA
v_call: TRBV30
cdr3_aa: CAWSVRRTGELFF
cdr3_nt: TGTGCCTGGAGTGTCAGGAGGACCGGGGAGCTGTTTTTT

clone_size: NA
j_call: TRBJ2-5
d_call: TRBD2
v_call: TRBV9
cdr3_aa: CASSTRTSGSWETQYF
cdr3_nt: TGTGCCAGCAGCACCAGGACTAGCGGGAGTTGGGAGACCCAGTACTTC

clone_size: few
j_call: TRBJ2-5
d_call: TRBD2
v_call: TRBV30
cdr3_aa: CAWSLAGGDAETQYF
cdr3_nt: TGTGCCTGGAGCTTAGCGGGAGGAGATGCGGAGACCCAGTACTTC

clone_size: NA
j_call: TRBJ2-1
d_call: TRBD1
v_call: TRBV7-8
cdr3_aa: CASSQDREDEQFF
cdr3_nt: TGTGCCAGCAGCCAGGACAGGGAAGATGAGCAGTTCTTC

clone_size: once
j_call: TRBJ2-7
d_call: NA
v_call: TRBV27
cdr3_aa: CASSPYATYRESRREQYF
cdr3_nt: TGTGCCAGCAGCCCTTATGCCACCTACAGGGAATCCCGCCGCGAGCAGTACTTC

clone_size: NA
j_call: TRBJ2-2
d_call: TRBD2
v_call: TRBV5-5
cdr3_aa: CASSLSGSRTGELFF
cdr3_nt: TGTGCCAGCAGCCTCAGCGGGAGTCGCACCGGGGAGCTGTTTTTT

clone_size: NA
j_call: TRBJ1-2
d_call: NA
v_call: TRBV30
cdr3_aa: CAWSVPRSGTLYGYTF
cdr3_nt: TGTGCCTGGAGTGTACCCCGATCCGGGACACTTTATGGCTACACCTTC

clone_size: once
j_call: TRBJ1-5
d_call: TRBD1
v_call: TRBV5-1
cdr3_aa: CASSTGTGGYQPQHF
cdr3_nt: TGCGCCAGCAGCACGGGGACAGGGGGGTATCAGCCCCAGCATTTT

clone_size: NA
j_call: TRBJ2-3
d_call: NA
v_call: TRBV7-8
cdr3_aa: CASSLKRLGGTDTQYF
cdr3_nt: TGTGCCAGCAGCTTGAAGCGGCTAGGAGGCACAGATACGCAGTATTTT

clone_size: many
j_call: TRBJ2-3
d_call: TRBD2
v_call: TRBV5-1
cdr3_aa: CASSLGTAGADTQYF
cdr3_nt: TGCGCCAGCAGCTTGGGCACAGCGGGAGCTGATACGCAGTATTTT

clone_size: NA
j_call: TRBJ2-1
d_call: TRBD2
v_call: TRBV28
cdr3_aa: CASSSTSGRAYEQFF
cdr3_nt: TGTGCCAGCAGTTCGACTAGCGGGAGGGCCTATGAGCAGTTCTTC

clone_size: NA
j_call: TRBJ2-5
d_call: NA
v_call: TRBV28
cdr3_aa: CASSTNGETQYF
cdr3_nt: TGTGCCAGCAGTACAAATGGAGAGACCCAGTACTTC

clone_size: NA
j_call: TRBJ1-2
d_call: NA
v_call: TRBV5-1
cdr3_aa: CASSLASGGQVYGYTF
cdr3_nt: TGCGCCAGCAGCTTGGCTTCGGGGGGCCAAGTCTATGGCTACACCTTC

clone_size: NA
j_call: TRBJ2-3
d_call: NA
v_call: TRBV12-5
cdr3_aa: CASGFGGGADTQYF
cdr3_nt: TGTGCTAGTGGTTTTGGAGGGGGCGCAGATACGCAGTATTTT

clone_size: many
j_call: TRBJ1-2
d_call: NA
v_call: TRBV27
cdr3_aa: CASSPRPEPNYGYTF
cdr3_nt: TGTGCCAGCAGTCCTCGACCGGAACCTAACTATGGCTACACCTTC

clone_size: NA
j_call: TRBJ1-2
d_call: TRBD1
v_call: TRBV28
cdr3_aa: CASTLQGIVDYGYTF
cdr3_nt: TGTGCCAGCACCTTACAGGGGATAGTGGACTATGGCTACACCTTC

clone_size: NA
j_call: TRBJ2-2
d_call: TRBD2
v_call: TRBV2
cdr3_aa: CASRSGTTNTGELFF
cdr3_nt: TGTGCTTCCCGGTCGGGGACTACCAACACCGGGGAGCTGTTTTTT

clone_size: NA
j_call: TRBJ2-7
d_call: TRBD1
v_call: TRBV7-2
cdr3_aa: CASTLSFRGRGSYEQYF
cdr3_nt: TGTGCCAGCACCCTTTCCTTTAGGGGGCGCGGATCCTACGAGCAGTACTTC